Each of the 27 T cell receptor beta chains below was sequenced from the same sample in a study of cytomegalovirus exposure and HLA in healthy donors. A multiplex PCR was run with 60 Vbeta primers and 13 Jbeta primers. Some clones are missing from TCRdb's copy, which holds only in-frame ones; the method was immunoSEQ multiplex PCR. This sample yields 90,000 to 120,000 clones, of which 65% to 85% are seen a single time; about 2.3% belongs to the top ten. The specimen was PBMCs. The source is a man aged 25 to 40 in good health and CMV-seronegative.

The chain carries TRBV11-2 and TRBJ2-5, with a weak D call TRBD1 (5 bases). This CDR3 comprises 13 residues. The germline V gene has CDR1 SGHAT and CDR2 FQNNGV. Trimming took off 0 bases at V and 6 bases at J, with 8 bases between the two ends. The CDR3: CASSLDRAQTQYF. The CDR3 DNA is TGTGCCAGCAGCTTAGACAGGGCACAGACCCAGTACTTC.

The genes are TRBV30 and TRBJ2-3; TRBD1 matches at 10 bases. Losses at the gene ends were 1 base for V and 5 bases for J; bases not matched to a gene: 6. The CDR3 has 15 residues. CDR1 and CDR2 from the germline V gene are GTSNPN and SVGIG (reference sequence). In DNA, the CDR3 is TGTGCCTGGAGTGCGACAGGGGGCTGGGGAGATACGCAGTATTTT. Translating it yields CAWSATGGWGDTQYF. Together with reference TRBV30 and TRBJ2-3, the CDR3 gives the full variable domain: SQTIHQWPATLVQPVGSPLSLECTVEGTSNPNLYWYRQAAGRGLQLLFYSVGIGQISSEVPQNLSASRPQDRQFILSSKKLLLSDSGFYLCAWSATGGWGDTQYFGPGTRLTVL.

The chain uses TRBV19 and TRBJ1-2, with 8 positions matching TRBD1. The CDR3 contains 14 residues. Trimming at V came to 9 bases and at J to 1 base, leaving 7 bases not matched to a gene. CDR1 is LNHDA, CDR2 SQIVND, per germline (reference sequence). CDR3 amino acids: CASRGQGGNYGYTF. The CDR3 region has the DNA TGTGCCAGCCGTGGACAGGGTGGTAACTATGGCTACACCTTC. Together with reference TRBV19 and TRBJ1-2, the CDR3 gives the full variable domain: DGGITQSPKYLFRKEGQNVTLSCEQNLNHDAMYWYRQDPGQGLRLIYYSQIVNDFQKGDIAEGYSVSREKKESFPLTVTSAQKNPTAFYLCASRGQGGNYGYTFGSGTRLTVV.

The chain carries TRBV7-3 and TRBJ1-1; perhaps TRBD1 as D (5 bases). From germline, CDR1 is SGHTA and CDR2 FQGTGA. The V end was cut by 5 bases, the J end by 0 bases, with 10 bases between. This CDR3 region has 14 residues. CDR3 nucleotide sequence: TGTGCCAGCAGCAACGGACACGTGAACACTGAAGCTTTCTTT. Protein product: CASSNGHVNTEAFF.

The table lists this clone with a count of one. CDR3 residues: CASSQGDRTSTDTQYF. Here the CDR3 DNA reads TGTGCCAGCAGCCAAGGGGACAGAACTAGCACAGATACGCAGTATTTT. This chain uses TRBV4-2 with TRBJ2-3; TRBD1 matches 7 bases. V gave up 1 base and J gave up 0 bases; unmatched junction bases: 4. The CDR3 loop spans 16 amino acids. CDR1 and CDR2 from the germline V gene are LGHNA and YNFKEQ.

The V gene is TRBV29-1, the J gene TRBJ1-2; D not certain. CDR3 length: 12 amino acids. Germline V gene data show CDR1 as SQVTM and CDR2 as ANQGSEA. V lost 6 bases and J 8 bases, leaving 16 bases between the germline ends. CDR3 sequence reads: CSVRGDGRGYTF. CDR3 in DNA: TGCAGCGTCCGGGGAGATGGGCGAGGCTACACCTTC.

The genes are TRBV6-5 and TRBJ1-2, with D unclear. Trimming pared 2 bases from V and 3 bases from J, leaving 10 bases between. The germline V gene encodes CDR1 MNHEY and CDR2 SVGAGI. The length of the CDR3 is 14 residues. The CDR3 spells CASSYGRRDYGYTF. Here the CDR3 DNA reads TGTGCCAGCAGTTACGGGCGAAGAGACTATGGCTACACCTTC.

The chain recombines TRBV27 with TRBJ2-7; no definite D call. The ends were cut back, 6 bases at V and 0 bases at J, with 15 bases in the middle. Germline V gene sequence: CDR1 MNHEY, CDR2 SMNVEV (reference sequence). The CDR3 covers 15 residues. The CDR3, as DNA: TGTGCCAGCAGACCCAAATACACCCGCTCCTACGAGCAGTACTTC. Its protein is CASRPKYTRSYEQYF.

The DNA for the CDR3 is TGCAGCGTAGACCGGGACAGGGTTGAGACTGAAGCTTTCTTT. As protein: CSVDRDRVETEAFF. The chain has TRBV29-1 and TRBJ1-1; 9 positions agree with TRBD1. V was pared by 6 bases and J by 5 bases, with 10 bases of the junction left unmatched. The CDR3 has 14 residues. Germline V CDR1 and CDR2: SQVTM, ANQGSEA.

The chain has TRBV4-1 and TRBJ2-2; D uncertain. The CDR3 length is 12 residues. Germline CDR1 MGHRA, CDR2 YSYEKL. Trimming shortened V by 6 bases and J by 8 bases, and 10 bases separated the two germline ends. CDR3 DNA sequence: TGCGCCAGCAGGCCGCGGTTTGGGGAGCTGTTTTTT. Its translation is CASRPRFGELFF.

The chain couples TRBV11-3 to TRBJ2-1; the D gene is possibly TRBD2 (6 bases). This CDR3 contains 13 residues. Germline CDR1 SGHNT, CDR2 YENEEA. V was clipped by 7 bases and J by 4 bases, with 11 bases between them. The CDR3 sequence: CASKARGYNEQFF. CDR3 DNA: TGTGCCAGCAAGGCGCGGGGATACAATGAGCAGTTCTTC.

This clone was picked up one time. V gene TRBV10-1 combines with J gene TRBJ1-1; no firm D call. This CDR3 has 16 amino acids. The V end was cut by 1 base, the J end by 0 bases, with 12 bases between. Germline loops: CDR1 WNHNN, CDR2 SYGVQD (reference sequence). CDR3: CASSELQTTLNTEAFF. In DNA, the CDR3 is TGCGCCAGCAGTGAGTTACAGACAACACTGAACACTGAAGCTTTCTTT.

The chain is built from TRBV2 and TRBJ1-1; D remains ambiguous. The V end was cut by 8 bases, the J end by 7 bases, with 8 bases between. The CDR3 contains 10 residues. The germline V gene has CDR1 SNHLY and CDR2 FYNNEI. The CDR3 spells CASGGNEAFF. The DNA for the CDR3 is TGTGCCAGCGGAGGAAATGAAGCTTTCTTT.

This clone was counted a few times. The chain joins TRBV4-1 to TRBJ1-5; D remains ambiguous. Germline V gives CDR1 MGHRA, CDR2 YSYEKL. There are 16 residues in the CDR3. V was pared by 1 base and J by 0 bases, with 10 bases between. CDR3 coding DNA: TGCGCCAGCAGCCAAGGTTTCGGGTATAGCAATCAGCCCCAGCATTTT. It encodes CASSQGFGYSNQPQHF.

The chain carries TRBV27 and TRBJ1-4; D perhaps matches TRBD1 (5 bases). Germline CDR1 MNHEY, CDR2 SMNVEV (reference sequence). With 6 bases removed from V and 7 bases from J, the gap between germline ends came to 15 bases. This CDR3 comprises 14 residues. CDR3 sequence: CASSPGRVGEKLFF. CDR3 nucleotide sequence: TGTGCCAGCAGCCCGGGCAGGGTTGGTGAAAAACTGTTTTTT. Filled out from reference TRBV27 and TRBJ1-4, the complete variable domain reads EAQVTQNPRYLITVTGKKLTVTCSQNMNHEYMSWYRQDPGLGLRQIYYSMNVEVTDKGDVPEGYKVSRKEKRNFPLILESPSPNQTSLYFCASSPGRVGEKLFFGSGTQLSVL.

This chain joins TRBV5-1 and TRBJ2-2; D uncertain. Trimming stripped 1 base from V and 1 base from J, with 20 bases between. The V gene's germline CDR1 is SGHRS and CDR2 YFSETQ. The CDR3 is 19 residues long. Here the CDR3 DNA reads TGCGCCAGCAGCTTGCGGAGCCTCCCCGTTGTTGGGAACACCGGGGAGCTGTTTTTT. As protein: CASSLRSLPVVGNTGELFF.

The CDR3 region is CAWSPRGGYEQYF. The CDR3 nucleotides are TGTGCCTGGAGCCCCCGGGGAGGGTACGAGCAGTACTTC. V usage is TRBV30 and J usage is TRBJ2-7; 7 bases map to TRBD2. J was trimmed by 4 bases and V by 3 bases; bases with no gene match: 6. Per germline, CDR1 GTSNPN and CDR2 SVGIG (reference sequence). CDR3 length: 13 amino acids.

This clone has only one observation. V gene TRBV10-3 combines with J gene TRBJ2-7; TRBD2 matches 14 bases. Unmatched junction bases numbered 1, after V lost 6 bases and J lost 0 bases. CDR1 is ENHRY, CDR2 SYGVKD, per germline. The CDR3 has 15 amino acids. The chain's CDR3 is CAIRGTSGSSYEQYF. In nucleotides, the CDR3 is TGTGCCATCAGGGGGACTAGCGGGAGCTCCTACGAGCAGTACTTC.

The chain combines TRBV28 with TRBJ1-5; 9 nucleotides align to TRBD1. This CDR3 region has 15 residues. Per germline, CDR1 MDHEN and CDR2 SYDVKM. V lost 1 base and J lost 5; bases outside the gene matches: 3. The CDR3 DNA sequence: TGTGCCAGCAGTTTATCGGGACAGGGACATCAGCCCCAGCATTTT. It is translated as CASSLSGQGHQPQHF.

This chain uses TRBV10-3 with TRBJ2-5; D possibly corresponds to TRBD2 (5 bases). Germline V CDR1 and CDR2: ENHRY, SYGVKD. This CDR3 comprises 14 residues. The V and J ends lost 4 bases and 2 bases respectively, with 11 bases between them. CDR3 nucleotide sequence: TGTGCCATCAGTGCCGTTACGGGGCAAGAGACCCAGTACTTC. Protein product: CAISAVTGQETQYF.

This clone has just a few counts. Other DNA sequences in this sample translate to the same CDR3. The chain uses TRBV4-1 and TRBJ2-7; no definite D call. Germline V gene sequence: CDR1 MGHRA, CDR2 YSYEKL. There are 11 residues in the CDR3. The germline V and J ends were trimmed by 0 bases and 6 bases, with 3 bases remaining between them. CDR3 sequence reads: CASSQDSEQYF. CDR3 DNA: TGCGCCAGCAGCCAAGACTCCGAGCAGTACTTC.

The rearrangement links TRBV5-1 to TRBJ2-7; D is unclear. This CDR3 has 13 residues. The V gene lost 5 bases and the J gene lost 0 bases, with 9 bases spanning the gap. Germline CDR1 reads SGHRS; CDR2 reads YFSETQ. The CDR3 protein is CASRQTHSYEQYF. The CDR3 DNA is TGCGCCAGCAGACAAACGCACTCCTACGAGCAGTACTTC.

The chain links TRBV19 to TRBJ2-3; D call uncertain. The germline V gene encodes CDR1 LNHDA and CDR2 SQIVND (reference sequence). Trimming shortened V by 4 bases and J by 10 bases, and 15 bases separated the two germline ends. This CDR3 spans 13 amino acids. In DNA, the CDR3 is TGTGCCAGTAGTAGGGCCCTCCCGCATCCGCAGTATTTT. Translated: CASSRALPHPQYF.

The V and J genes are TRBV5-6 and TRBJ1-1; D uncertain. V was pared by 5 bases and J by 6 bases, with 11 bases between. Germline values: CDR1 SGHDT, CDR2 YYEEEE. The CDR3 runs 12 residues. The CDR3 DNA follows: TGTGCCAGCAGGAGAGGGAGCGCTGAAGCTTTCTTT. Its translation: CASRRGSAEAFF.

The chain employs TRBV11-2 and TRBJ1-2, with D maybe TRBD1 (6 bases). Trimming removed 1 base at V and 5 bases at J, with 14 bases between. Germline V CDR1 and CDR2: SGHAT, FQNNGV. The CDR3 is made up of 15 amino acids. The CDR3 nucleotides read TGTGCCAGCAGCTTAGCGACAGGCGGGAGGTATGGCTACACCTTC. This codes for CASSLATGGRYGYTF.

The DNA for the CDR3 is TGTGCCTGGAGCGGCGGGGTCGAATCTGAAGCTTTCTTT. It specifies CAWSGGVESEAFF. The chain couples TRBV30 to TRBJ1-1; no firm D call. The CDR3 is 13 amino acids. Per germline, CDR1 GTSNPN and CDR2 SVGIG (reference sequence). V was trimmed by 3 bases and J by 6 bases, leaving 14 bases between them. Combining the CDR3 with reference TRBV30 and TRBJ1-1 gives the whole variable domain SQTIHQWPATLVQPVGSPLSLECTVEGTSNPNLYWYRQAAGRGLQLLFYSVGIGQISSEVPQNLSASRPQDRQFILSSKKLLLSDSGFYLCAWSGGVESEAFFGQGTRLTVV.

This sequence joins TRBV30 and TRBJ1-5; 7 bases align to TRBD1. The V segment lost 0 bases and the J segment 6 bases; nucleotides outside the gene matches: 5. Germline V gene sequence: CDR1 GTSNPN, CDR2 SVGIG (reference sequence). This CDR3 region has 14 residues. The CDR3 DNA reads as TGTGCCTGGAGTGTACAGGGGCAGGGTCAGCCCCAGCATTTT. It codes for CAWSVQGQGQPQHF.